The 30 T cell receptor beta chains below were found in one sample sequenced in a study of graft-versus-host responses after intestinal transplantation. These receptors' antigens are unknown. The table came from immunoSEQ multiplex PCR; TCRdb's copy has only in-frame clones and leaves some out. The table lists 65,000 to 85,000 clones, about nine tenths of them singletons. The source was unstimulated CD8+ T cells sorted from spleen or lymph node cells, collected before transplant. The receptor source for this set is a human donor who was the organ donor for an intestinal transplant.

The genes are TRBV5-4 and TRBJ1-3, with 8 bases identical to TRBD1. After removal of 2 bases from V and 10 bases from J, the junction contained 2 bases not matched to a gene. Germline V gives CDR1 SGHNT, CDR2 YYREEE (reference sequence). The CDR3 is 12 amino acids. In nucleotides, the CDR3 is TGTGCCAGCAGCTTCCACAGGGGGACCATATATTTT. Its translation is CASSFHRGTIYF.

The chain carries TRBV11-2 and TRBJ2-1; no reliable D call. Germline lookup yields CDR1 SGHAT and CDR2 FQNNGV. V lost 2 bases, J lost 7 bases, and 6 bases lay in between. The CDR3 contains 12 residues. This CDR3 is CASSLLNNEQFF. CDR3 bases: TGTGCCAGCAGCTTACTAAATAATGAGCAGTTCTTC.

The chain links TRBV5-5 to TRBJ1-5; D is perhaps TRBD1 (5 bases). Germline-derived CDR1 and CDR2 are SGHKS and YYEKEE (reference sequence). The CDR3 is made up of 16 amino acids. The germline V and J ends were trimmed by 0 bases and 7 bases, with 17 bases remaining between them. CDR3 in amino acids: CASSLVLAGFGQPQHF. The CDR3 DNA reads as TGTGCCAGCAGCTTGGTTTTAGCAGGGTTTGGACAGCCCCAGCATTTT.

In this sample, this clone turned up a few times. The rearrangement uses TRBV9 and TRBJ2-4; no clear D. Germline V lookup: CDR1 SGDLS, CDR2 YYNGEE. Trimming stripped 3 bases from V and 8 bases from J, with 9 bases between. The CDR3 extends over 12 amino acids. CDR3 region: CASSGVEDIQYF. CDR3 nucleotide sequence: TGTGCCAGCAGCGGGGTCGAGGACATTCAGTACTTC.

CDR3 in DNA: TGTGCCAGCAGCTTAGTGCTAGAAGGGAACACTGAAGCTTTCTTT. Residues: CASSLVLEGNTEAFF. This rearrangement joins TRBV7-9 to TRBJ1-1; D unclear. The CDR3 has 15 amino acids. Per the germline V gene, CDR1 is SEHNR and CDR2 is FQNEAQ (reference sequence). Between the trimmed V and J ends, which lost 1 base and 1 base, there was a span of 10 bases.

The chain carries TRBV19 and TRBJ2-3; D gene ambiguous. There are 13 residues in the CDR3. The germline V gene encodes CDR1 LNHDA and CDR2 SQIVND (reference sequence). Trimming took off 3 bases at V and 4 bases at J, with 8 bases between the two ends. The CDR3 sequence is CASSIGFPDTQYF. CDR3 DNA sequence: TGTGCCAGTAGTATCGGGTTTCCAGATACGCAGTATTTT.

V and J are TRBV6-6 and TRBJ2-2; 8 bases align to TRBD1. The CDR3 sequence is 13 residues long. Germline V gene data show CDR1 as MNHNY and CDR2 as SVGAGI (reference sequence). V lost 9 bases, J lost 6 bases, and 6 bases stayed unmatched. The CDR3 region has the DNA TGTGCCAGTGGACAGGGCATCGCCGGGGAGCTGTTTTTT. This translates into CASGQGIAGELFF.

The CDR3 is CAWSAIFSTGTYEQYF. The CDR3 nucleotides are TGTGCCTGGAGTGCCATCTTCTCAACAGGGACCTACGAGCAGTACTTC. The chain couples TRBV30 to TRBJ2-7; tentatively, D is TRBD1 (6 bases). V lost 1 base and J lost 2, with 18 bases in between. This CDR3 is built from 16 residues. Germline V lookup: CDR1 GTSNPN, CDR2 SVGIG (reference sequence). Filled out from reference TRBV30 and TRBJ2-7, the complete variable domain reads SQTIHQWPATLVQPVGSPLSLECTVEGTSNPNLYWYRQAAGRGLQLLFYSVGIGQISSEVPQNLSASRPQDRQFILSSKKLLLSDSGFYLCAWSAIFSTGTYEQYFGPGTRLTVT.

Here the CDR3 reads CASSLGTVSSGNTIYF. The CDR3 nucleotides are TGTGCCAGCTCACTGGGGACAGTAAGCTCTGGAAACACCATATATTTT. The chain combines TRBV18 with TRBJ1-3; TRBD1 agrees at 7 bases. The CDR3 covers 16 residues. Germline V gene data show CDR1 as KGHSH and CDR2 as LQKENI. J was trimmed by 0 bases and V by 4 bases; bases with no gene match: 6. The full variable domain, rest sourced from reference TRBV18 and TRBJ1-3, is NAGVMQNPRHLVRRRGQEARLRCSPMKGHSHVYWYRQLPEEGLKFMVYLQKENIIDESGMPKERFSAEFPKEGPSILRIQQVVRGDSAAYFCASSLGTVSSGNTIYFGEGSWLTVV.

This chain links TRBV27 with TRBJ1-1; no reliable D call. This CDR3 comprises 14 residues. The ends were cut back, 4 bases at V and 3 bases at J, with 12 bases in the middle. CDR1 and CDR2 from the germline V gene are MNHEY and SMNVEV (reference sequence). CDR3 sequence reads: CASSSSGPYTEAFF. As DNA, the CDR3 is TGTGCCAGCAGTTCTTCCGGGCCTTACACTGAAGCTTTCTTT.

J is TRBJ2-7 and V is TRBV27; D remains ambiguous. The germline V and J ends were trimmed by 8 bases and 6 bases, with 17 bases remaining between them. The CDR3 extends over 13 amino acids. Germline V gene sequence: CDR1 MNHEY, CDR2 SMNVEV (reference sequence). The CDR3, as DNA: TGTGCCAGCTTGTCCCACACTTCGGGCGAGCAGTACTTC. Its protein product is CASLSHTSGEQYF.

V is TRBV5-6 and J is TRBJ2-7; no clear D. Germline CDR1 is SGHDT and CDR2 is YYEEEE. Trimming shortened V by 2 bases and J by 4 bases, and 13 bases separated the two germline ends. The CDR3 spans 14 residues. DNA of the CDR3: TGTGCCAGCAGCTTCACATCGACCGGGTACGAGCAGTACTTC. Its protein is CASSFTSTGYEQYF. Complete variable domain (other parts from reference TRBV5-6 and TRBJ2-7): DAGVTQSPTHLIKTRGQQVTLRCSPKSGHDTVSWYQQALGQGPQFIFQYYEEEERQRGNFPDRFSGHQFPNYSSELNVNALLLGDSALYLCASSFTSTGYEQYFGPGTRLTVT.

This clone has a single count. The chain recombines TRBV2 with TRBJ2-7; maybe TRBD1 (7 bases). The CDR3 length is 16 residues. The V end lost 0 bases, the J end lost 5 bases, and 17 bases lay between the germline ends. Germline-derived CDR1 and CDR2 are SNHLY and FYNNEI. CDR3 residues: CASSEAIWARGDEQYF. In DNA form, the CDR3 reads TGTGCCAGCAGTGAAGCAATCTGGGCCAGGGGGGACGAGCAGTACTTC.

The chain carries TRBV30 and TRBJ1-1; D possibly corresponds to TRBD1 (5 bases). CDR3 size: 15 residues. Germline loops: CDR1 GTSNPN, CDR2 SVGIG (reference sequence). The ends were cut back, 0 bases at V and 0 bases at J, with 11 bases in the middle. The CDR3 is CAWSVNWGVNTEAFF. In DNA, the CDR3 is TGTGCCTGGAGTGTAAATTGGGGGGTGAACACTGAAGCTTTCTTT.

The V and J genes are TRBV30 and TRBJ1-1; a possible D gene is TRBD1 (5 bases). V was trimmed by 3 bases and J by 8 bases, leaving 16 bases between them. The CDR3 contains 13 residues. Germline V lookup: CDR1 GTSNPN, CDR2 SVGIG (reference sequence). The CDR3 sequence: CAWSIPGKMEAFF. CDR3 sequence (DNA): TGTGCCTGGAGCATTCCAGGGAAAATGGAAGCTTTCTTT.

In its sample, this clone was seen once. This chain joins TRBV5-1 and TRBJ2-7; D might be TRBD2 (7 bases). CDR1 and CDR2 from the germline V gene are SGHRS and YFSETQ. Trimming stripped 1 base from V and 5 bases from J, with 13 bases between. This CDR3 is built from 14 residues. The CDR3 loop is CASSLIWGGHEQYF. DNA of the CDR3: TGCGCCAGCAGCTTGATTTGGGGGGGCCACGAGCAGTACTTC.

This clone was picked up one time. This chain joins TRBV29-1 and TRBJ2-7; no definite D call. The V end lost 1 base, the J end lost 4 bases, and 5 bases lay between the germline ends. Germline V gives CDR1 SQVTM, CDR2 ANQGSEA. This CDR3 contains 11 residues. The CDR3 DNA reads TGCAGCGTTGAAGGTCAATACGAGCAGTACTTC. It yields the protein CSVEGQYEQYF.

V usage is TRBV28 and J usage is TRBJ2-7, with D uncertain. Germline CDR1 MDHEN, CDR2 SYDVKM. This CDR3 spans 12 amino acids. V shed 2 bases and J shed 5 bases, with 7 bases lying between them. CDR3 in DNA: TGTGCCAGCAGTTTAATCGCCAACGAGCAGTACTTC. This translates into CASSLIANEQYF. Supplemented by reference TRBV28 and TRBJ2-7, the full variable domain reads DVKVTQSSRYLVKRTGEKVFLECVQDMDHENMFWYRQDPGLGLRLIYFSYDVKMKEKGDIPEGYSVSREKKERFSLILESASTNQTSMYLCASSLIANEQYFGPGTRLTVT.

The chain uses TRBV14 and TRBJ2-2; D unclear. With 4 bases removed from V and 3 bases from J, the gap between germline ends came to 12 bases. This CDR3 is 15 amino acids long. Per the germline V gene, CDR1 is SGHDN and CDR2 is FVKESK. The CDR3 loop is CASSPFQADTGELFF. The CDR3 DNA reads TGTGCCAGCAGCCCCTTCCAGGCGGACACCGGGGAGCTGTTTTTT.

CDR3 DNA: TGTGCCATACAAATCTGGGATGGACAACCAAACTATGGCTACACCTTC. It encodes CAIQIWDGQPNYGYTF. The V and J genes are TRBV10-3 and TRBJ1-2; a possible D gene is TRBD1 (5 bases). In germline, CDR1 is ENHRY, CDR2 SYGVKD. The length of the CDR3 is 16 residues. V was shortened by 9 bases and J by 2 bases, with 22 bases between the two germline ends.

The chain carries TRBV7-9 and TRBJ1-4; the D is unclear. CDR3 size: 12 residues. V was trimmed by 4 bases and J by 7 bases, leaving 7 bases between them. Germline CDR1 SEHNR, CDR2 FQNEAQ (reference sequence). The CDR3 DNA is TGTGCCAGCAGCTCCAACAGTGAAAAACTGTTTTTT. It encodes CASSSNSEKLFF.

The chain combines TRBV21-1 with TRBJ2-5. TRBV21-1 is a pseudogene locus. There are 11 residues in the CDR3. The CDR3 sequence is CASSDIPYKYF. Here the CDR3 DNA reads TGTGCCAGCAGCGATATTCCTTATAAGTACTTC.

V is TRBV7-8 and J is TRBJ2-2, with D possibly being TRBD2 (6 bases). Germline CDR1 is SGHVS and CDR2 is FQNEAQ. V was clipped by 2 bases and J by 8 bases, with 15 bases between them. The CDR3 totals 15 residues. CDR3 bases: TGTGCCAGCAGCTTAATGCGGGGCTCTTTGGGGGAGCTGTTTTTT. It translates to CASSLMRGSLGELFF.

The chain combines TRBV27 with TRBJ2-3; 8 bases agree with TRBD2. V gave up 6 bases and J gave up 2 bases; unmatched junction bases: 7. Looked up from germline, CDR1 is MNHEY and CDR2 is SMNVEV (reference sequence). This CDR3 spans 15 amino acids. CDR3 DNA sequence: TGTGCCAGCAGGCCAGCGGGGGCCCCCACAGATACGCAGTATTTT. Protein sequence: CASRPAGAPTDTQYF.

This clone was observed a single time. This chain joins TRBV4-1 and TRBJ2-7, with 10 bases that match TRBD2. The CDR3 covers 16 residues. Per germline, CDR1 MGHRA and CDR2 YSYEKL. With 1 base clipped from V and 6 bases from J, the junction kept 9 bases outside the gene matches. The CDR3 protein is CASSQVERGGSSEQYF. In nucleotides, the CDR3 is TGCGCCAGCAGCCAAGTGGAGCGGGGGGGCTCAAGCGAGCAGTACTTC.

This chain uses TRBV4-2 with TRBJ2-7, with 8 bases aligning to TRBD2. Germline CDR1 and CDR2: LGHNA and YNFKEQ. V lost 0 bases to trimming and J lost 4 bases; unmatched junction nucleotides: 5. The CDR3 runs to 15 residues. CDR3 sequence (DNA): TGTGCCAGCAGCCAAGATTACCTAGCGGGTTACGAGCAGTACTTC. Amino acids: CASSQDYLAGYEQYF.

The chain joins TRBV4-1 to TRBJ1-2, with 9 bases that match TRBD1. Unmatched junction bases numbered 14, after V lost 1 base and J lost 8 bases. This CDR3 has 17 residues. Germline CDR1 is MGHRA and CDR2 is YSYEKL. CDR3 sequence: CASSQVHYRGPVEGYTF. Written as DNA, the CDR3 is TGCGCCAGCAGCCAAGTTCACTACAGGGGGCCAGTTGAGGGCTACACCTTC.

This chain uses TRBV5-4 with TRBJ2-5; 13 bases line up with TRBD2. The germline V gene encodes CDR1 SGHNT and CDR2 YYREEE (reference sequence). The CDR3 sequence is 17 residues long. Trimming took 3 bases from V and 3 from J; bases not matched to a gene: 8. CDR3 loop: CASSSGTSGDLEETQYF. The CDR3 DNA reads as TGTGCCAGCAGCTCGGGGACTAGCGGGGACCTAGAAGAGACCCAGTACTTC. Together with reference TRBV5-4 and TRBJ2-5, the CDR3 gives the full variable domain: ETGVTQSPTHLIKTRGQQVTLRCSSQSGHNTVSWYQQALGQGPQFIFQYYREEENGRGNFPPRFSGLQFPNYSSELNVNALELDDSALYLCASSSGTSGDLEETQYFGPGTRLLVL.

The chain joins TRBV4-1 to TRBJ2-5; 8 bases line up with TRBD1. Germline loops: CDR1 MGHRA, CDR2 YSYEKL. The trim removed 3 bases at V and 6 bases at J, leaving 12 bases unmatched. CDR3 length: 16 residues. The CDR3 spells CASSHEEGTGSQTQYF. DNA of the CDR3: TGCGCCAGCAGCCACGAAGAGGGGACAGGATCTCAGACCCAGTACTTC.

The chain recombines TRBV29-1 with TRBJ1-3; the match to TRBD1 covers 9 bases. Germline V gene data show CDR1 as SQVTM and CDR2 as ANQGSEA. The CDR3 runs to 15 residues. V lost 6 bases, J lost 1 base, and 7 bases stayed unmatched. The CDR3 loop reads CSVWDRDSSGNTIYF. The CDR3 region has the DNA TGCAGCGTCTGGGACAGGGACAGTTCTGGAAACACCATATATTTT.